Described below is a single T cell receptor beta chain sequence and its context. Its antigen remains unknown. Sequenced with the Oncomine TCR Beta short-read assay was DNA taken from cultured CD4+ T cells. MiXCR was run by TCRdb on the PCR reads, yielding one entry per CDR3 protein. The sample includes about 25,000 distinct CDR3 sequences, about half of them seen just once. This specimen belongs to a study of vaccination and CD4 T cells after COVID-19. Across the whole study: Convalescent donors totaled six males and four females, including two who were Hispanic.

The J segment lost 4 bases and the V segment lost 5 bases, leaving 6 bases of the junction unmatched. The CDR3 spans 15 residues. As for treatment: roughly 11-day PBMC culture with coronavirus spike peptide pools or control peptides (ViraFEST assay). The receptor was isolated from a human donor who had recovered from COVID-19. The gene calls are TRBV12-3 or TRBV12-4 and TRBJ1-4; 8 nucleotides match TRBD1. The sequenced sample consisted of CD4+ T cells from blood, cultured in vitro. CDR3 DNA sequence: TGTGCCAGCAGTGTTTCAGGGGGCCGTAATGAAAAACTGTTTTTT. This codes for CASSVSGGRNEKLFF.